These 11 T cell receptor beta chains were sequenced from one sample in a study of spatial heterogeneity in lung cancer. General study findings and limits: Tumors with more nonsynonymous mutations had more expanded intratumoral alpha and beta TCRs.

Their cognate antigens are unknown. TCRdb redid the calling of the 5' RACE reads with MiXCR, one entry per CDR3 protein. The table lists 25,000 to 30,000 distinct CDR3 sequences, roughly 7.1% of them singletons, with roughly 22% in the top ten. Sample time point: sample taken at primary tumor resection. The sequenced sample was lung tumor tissue, obtained at surgery. The receptors stem from a male donor with early-stage non-small cell lung cancer.

In its sample, this clonotype was seen many times. V and J are TRBV12-3 or TRBV12-4 and TRBJ1-6, with D unclear. This CDR3 comprises 17 residues. V was cut by 6 bases and J by 4 bases, with 19 bases left in between. The CDR3 DNA reads TGTGCCAGCAGCCGACCAAACCACGGCCAATATAATTCACCCCTCCACTTT. Encoded protein: CASSRPNHGQYNSPLHF.

This clonotype was counted ten times or more. The V call is TRBV20-1, the J call TRBJ2-1; tentative D call: TRBD2 (5 bases). This CDR3 region has 13 residues. CDR1 DFQATT and CDR2 SNEGSKA come from the germline V gene (reference sequence). V lost 3 bases, J lost 5 bases, and 11 bases lay in between. DNA of the CDR3: TGCAGTGCTAGGAGGGCGGGCAACAATGAGCAGTTCTTC. Its protein product is CSARRAGNNEQFF.

This clonotype was detected only a few times. J is TRBJ2-2 and V is TRBV6-5; D remains ambiguous. Trimming pared 0 bases from V and 2 bases from J, leaving 10 bases between. CDR3 length equals 16 residues. Looked up from germline, CDR1 is MNHEY and CDR2 is SVGAGI. The CDR3 DNA reads TGTGCCAGCAGTTACTCGATACAGCTTAACACCGGGGAGCTGTTTTTT. Translating it yields CASSYSIQLNTGELFF.

This clonotype has at least ten counts. V is TRBV7-9 and J is TRBJ1-2, with D unclear. Germline CDR1 is SEHNR and CDR2 is FQNEAQ (reference sequence). Trimming pared 5 bases from V and 4 bases from J, leaving 14 bases between. This CDR3 region has 14 residues. This CDR3 reads CASSLLTGSYGYTF. CDR3 DNA: TGTGCCAGCAGCCTCTTGACTGGTTCCTATGGCTACACCTTC.

This clonotype occurred a few times. V usage is TRBV6-5 and J usage is TRBJ1-3; 9 bases fit TRBD1. The CDR3 is 15 residues long. In germline, CDR1 is MNHEY, CDR2 SVGAGI. The ends lost 4 bases at V and 4 bases at J; junction bases unmatched: 5. This CDR3 is CASSWGQGYGNTIYF. The CDR3 nucleotides read TGTGCCAGCAGTTGGGGACAGGGTTACGGAAACACCATATATTTT.

The chain recombines TRBV7-6 with TRBJ2-5; D may match TRBD1 or TRBD2 (5 bases each). Germline loops: CDR1 SGHVS, CDR2 FNYEAQ. V was clipped by 5 bases and J by 8 bases, with 15 bases between them. The CDR3 runs 13 residues. CDR3: CASSPGRSRTQYF. The CDR3 DNA follows: TGTGCCAGCAGCCCGGGGCGGAGCCGAACCCAGTACTTC.

This clonotype has at least ten counts. This chain links TRBV29-1 with TRBJ2-3; 9 bases map to TRBD1. Germline trimming cut 8 bases from V and 2 bases from J; bases unmatched to any gene: 11. The CDR3 runs 15 residues. Germline CDR1 is SQVTM and CDR2 is ANQGSEA. DNA for the CDR3: TGCAGCCTGACAGGGGGTGCCCGAGACACAGATACGCAGTATTTT. Translation gives CSLTGGARDTDTQYF.

A few counts support this clonotype. Mismatch with germline at one junction end may stem from a read error. In DNA form, the CDR3 reads TGCATTGCTAGAGGTCAGGGGGCCACAGATACGCAGTATTTT. Translated, it gives CIARGQGATDTQYF. The rearrangement uses TRBV20-1 and TRBJ2-3, with 8 bases matching TRBD1. CDR3 length: 14 amino acids. CDR1 is DFQATT and CDR2 is SNEGSKA in the germline V gene (reference sequence).

This clonotype was seen many times. V and J are TRBV7-9 and TRBJ2-3; the D gene is possibly TRBD2 (7 bases). The CDR3 loop spans 16 amino acids. Trimming shortened V by 0 bases and J by 3 bases, and 13 bases separated the two germline ends. The germline gives CDR1 SEHNR, CDR2 FQNEAQ (reference sequence). CDR3 amino acids: CASSLAGGGATDTQYF. DNA for the CDR3: TGTGCCAGCAGCTTAGCTGGTGGGGGGGCAACAGATACGCAGTATTTT. Looking up the rest from reference TRBV7-9 and TRBJ2-3 gives the full variable domain: DTGVSQNPRHKITKRGQNVTFRCDPISEHNRLYWYRQTLGQGPEFLTYFQNEAQLEKSRLLSDRFSAERPKGSFSTLEIQRTEQGDSAMYLCASSLAGGGATDTQYFGPGTRLTVL.

This clonotype has only one observation. The chain carries TRBV5-4 and TRBJ2-3, with D possibly being TRBD1 (6 bases). Looked up from germline, CDR1 is SGHNT and CDR2 is YYREEE (reference sequence). V was clipped by 4 bases and J by 1 base, with 10 bases between them. The CDR3 spans 14 residues. The CDR3 DNA reads as TGTGCCAGCAGCCCAGGGGCCCGCACAGATACGCAGTATTTT. Its translation is CASSPGARTDTQYF.

This clonotype was recorded at least ten times. The chain uses TRBV6-1 and TRBJ1-2; TRBD1 aligns across 7 bases. V shed 2 bases, J shed 8 bases, and the junction held 5 bases outside the gene matches. The CDR3 spans 13 residues. Germline V CDR1 and CDR2: MNHNS, SASEGT. CDR3 DNA: TGTGCCAGCAGTGAAAGGACAGGTGGAGGCTACACCTTC. This translates into CASSERTGGGYTF.